The TCR beta chain under discussion was sequenced for a study of shared clonotypes between healthy human individuals. This table comes from immunoSEQ multiplex PCR, and its TCRdb copy is limited to in-frame clones, with some not included. Of roughly 1.5 million clones detected, 95% to 99% appear once; the ten largest clones hold about 0.45%. V was clipped by 7 bases and J by 4 bases, with 16 bases between them. CDR3 length equals 15 residues. Germline loops: CDR1 WNHNN, CDR2 SYGVQD (reference sequence). The sample consisted of naive CD4+ T cells sorted from blood. Subset described: CD45RA+ positively selected. The V gene is TRBV10-1, the J gene TRBJ2-2, with a weak D call TRBD1 (5 bases). This clonotype was obtained from a man aged 30 to 45 in good health. The CDR3 sequence: CASKLQVSATGELFF. The CDR3 coding sequence is TGCGCCAGCAAACTACAGGTGTCGGCCACCGGGGAGCTGTTTTTT.